The 27 T cell receptor beta chains below all came from one sample that was sequenced in a study of tumor-infiltrating lymphocytes in primary liver carcinoma. From around 530 ng of total RNA, TCR beta-specific cDNA was reverse-transcribed using a constant-region primer. Modified slightly, ARM-PCR produced TCR beta libraries over three nested multiplex PCR rounds. TRBV1-TRBV30 forward and Cbeta reverse primers drove the first two roughly 10-cycle rounds. TCRdb called the multiplex PCR reads again in MiXCR, with one record for every CDR3 protein. This repertoire shows 150,000 to 200,000 distinct CDR3 sequences, 50% to 75% found once; its top ten account for 72%. Germline DNA was also extracted, and blood RNA was taken from unsorted whole blood. The sequenced material came from peripheral blood. The receptor set was obtained from a man aged 40-50 years with primary liver carcinoma and hepatitis B virus infection.

This clonotype was observed a handful of times. CDR3 residues: CASSQDSIPAGGPEQYF. The DNA of the CDR3 is TGCGCCAGCAGCCAAGATTCAATACCAGCGGGAGGACCAGAGCAGTACTTC. The V call is TRBV4-1, the J call TRBJ2-7; 9 nucleotides match TRBD2. Germline V gene lookup returns CDR1 MGHRA and CDR2 YSYEKL. V lost 0 bases, J lost 7 bases, and 13 bases stayed unmatched. The CDR3 runs to 17 residues.

V gene TRBV7-3 combines with J gene TRBJ2-3; 8 bases align to TRBD1. Trimming at V came to 4 bases and at J to 7 bases, leaving 7 bases not matched to a gene. The length of the CDR3 is 14 residues. Germline V gene lookup returns CDR1 SGHTA and CDR2 FQGTGA. The CDR3 sequence: CASSSAGTGYTQYF. The CDR3 nucleotides read TGTGCCAGCAGCTCGGCCGGGACAGGATATACGCAGTATTTT.

This clonotype was recorded only once. This may arise from a read error, as a much more abundant clone is one base away. The chain recombines TRBV4-2 with TRBJ2-1; 7 bases match TRBD2. CDR1 and CDR2 from the germline V gene are LGHNA and YNFKEQ. This CDR3 comprises 14 residues. CDR3 amino acids: CANSQAGPDDEQFF. The CDR3, as DNA: TGTGCCAACAGCCAAGCGGGACCCGATGATGAGCAGTTCTTC.

This clonotype appeared many times. One end of the junction varies from germline; a read error may be responsible. V is TRBV12-3 or TRBV12-4 and J is TRBJ2-5; TRBD1 or TRBD2 may be the D gene (5 bases each). The length of the CDR3 is 11 residues. CDR3 region: CASSASGRRHF. For the CDR3, the DNA is TGTGCCAGCAGTGCCTCGGGACGTCGGCACTTC.

The chain combines TRBV7-9 with TRBJ2-7, with D uncertain. The CDR3 is 13 amino acids. Trimming pared 2 bases from V and 0 bases from J, leaving 5 bases between. Looked up from germline, CDR1 is SEHNR and CDR2 is FQNEAQ (reference sequence). The CDR3 here is CASSLSPSYEQYF. CDR3 DNA: TGTGCCAGCAGCTTATCCCCCTCCTACGAGCAGTACTTC. The full variable domain, in which reference TRBV7-9 and TRBJ2-7 provide the parts outside the CDR3, is DTGVSQNPRHKITKRGQNVTFRCDPISEHNRLYWYRQTLGQGPEFLTYFQNEAQLEKSRLLSDRFSAERPKGSFSTLEIQRTEQGDSAMYLCASSLSPSYEQYFGPGTRLTVT.

This clonotype was counted a single time. The conserved closing phenylalanine or tryptophan is absent in this CDR3, likely reflecting a read error. The V call is TRBV11-2, the J call TRBJ1-3; D uncertain. CDR1 and CDR2 from the germline V gene are SGHAT and FQNNGV. The length of the CDR3 is 14 residues. The CDR3 reads CASSFGLRGNTIYY. The CDR3 coding sequence is TGTGCTAGCAGCTTCGGGTTGCGTGGAAACACCATATATTAT.

In regard to this clonotype: Given the absence of the conserved phenylalanine or tryptophan at the CDR3 end, a read error is likely. The genes are TRBV29-1 and TRBJ2-1, with a possible D match to TRBD2 (6 bases). Trimming shortened V by 3 bases and J by 12 bases, and 33 bases separated the two germline ends. The CDR3 is 18 residues long. CDR1 and CDR2 (germline): SQVTM, ANQGSEA. In nucleotides, the CDR3 is TGCAGCGTTGATGGCCTAGCGAGAGGGAATTTATTAACTAGTGGGCAGTTCCTC. Protein product: CSVDGLARGNLLTSGQFL.

This clonotype was seen only once. This sequence joins TRBV7-9 and TRBJ2-1, with D unclear. Germline V lookup: CDR1 SEHNR, CDR2 FQNEAQ (reference sequence). The ends were cut back, 5 bases at V and 8 bases at J, with 10 bases in the middle. The CDR3 sequence is 12 residues long. The DNA of the CDR3 is TGTGCCAGCAGCATGCTAACCGATGAGCAGTTCTTC. It yields the protein CASSMLTDEQFF.

A note on this clonotype: A much larger clone sits a single nucleotide away, making a read error possible. CDR3 sequence: CASSLARQETYEQYF. In DNA, the CDR3 is TGTGCCAGCAGCTTAGCGCGGCAGGAAACCTACGAGCAGTACTTC. The rearrangement joins TRBV11-2 to TRBJ2-7; D uncertain. The CDR3 covers 15 residues. Germline values: CDR1 SGHAT, CDR2 FQNNGV. V dropped 1 base and J dropped 2 bases, with 12 bases sitting between them. Based on the CDR3 plus reference TRBV11-2 and TRBJ2-7, the full variable domain is EAGVAQSPRYKIIEKRQSVAFWCNPISGHATLYWYQQILGQGPKLLIQFQNNGVVDDSQLPKDRFSAERLKGVDSTLKIQPAKLEDSAVYLCASSLARQETYEQYFGPGTRLTVT.

The V call is TRBV29-1, the J call TRBJ1-5; 9 bases align to TRBD1. Germline trimming cut 5 bases from V and 2 bases from J; bases unmatched to any gene: 1. Germline CDR1 SQVTM, CDR2 ANQGSEA. The CDR3 loop spans 13 amino acids. The CDR3 DNA sequence: TGCAGCGTTAGGACAGGGGGCAATCAGCCCCAGCATTTT. It specifies CSVRTGGNQPQHF.

This clonotype was seen at least ten times. The rearrangement links TRBV11-1 to TRBJ2-5; 7 nucleotides line up with TRBD1. V shed 6 bases, J shed 2 bases, and the junction held 9 bases outside the gene matches. Per the germline V gene, CDR1 is SGHAT and CDR2 is FQDESV (reference sequence). There are 15 residues in the CDR3. Written as DNA, the CDR3 is TGTGCCAGCAGTCTACGAGGGGGCCCTCAAGAGACCCAGTACTTC. Residues: CASSLRGGPQETQYF.

To note about this clonotype: At one end, the junction sequence differs from germline, possibly due to a read error. In DNA form, the CDR3 reads TGTGCCAGCGGCTTAGCGCAGACTGGTTACTACGAGCAGTACTTC. Translated, it gives CASGLAQTGYYEQYF. The gene calls are TRBV7-8 and TRBJ2-7, with a weak D call TRBD2 (5 bases). This CDR3 spans 15 amino acids. Germline assignment: CDR1 SGHVS and CDR2 FQNEAQ.

The V and J genes are TRBV7-8 and TRBJ1-5, with no clear D. V was clipped by 7 bases and J by 10 bases, with 17 bases between them. The CDR3 extends over 13 amino acids. From germline, CDR1 is SGHVS and CDR2 FQNEAQ. In nucleotides, the CDR3 is TGTGCCAGCAACTCATCAGTATCACCCCCCCAGCATTTT. Translating it yields CASNSSVSPPQHF.

V is TRBV7-6 and J is TRBJ2-2; 8 positions match TRBD2. The CDR3 consists of 15 residues. V was pared by 5 bases and J by 1 base, with 3 bases of the junction left unmatched. The germline V gene has CDR1 SGHVS and CDR2 FNYEAQ. The CDR3 is CASSPGGVNTGELFF. CDR3 nucleotide sequence: TGTGCCAGCAGCCCCGGGGGGGTGAACACCGGGGAGCTGTTTTTT.

The chain joins TRBV29-1 to TRBJ1-4; no clear D gene. CDR3 size: 15 residues. Deletions cut 1 base from V and 1 base from J, with 10 bases between. The germline gives CDR1 SQVTM, CDR2 ANQGSEA. The CDR3 is CSVEVRKGTNEKLFF. CDR3 coding DNA: TGCAGCGTTGAAGTCAGAAAGGGAACTAATGAAAAACTGTTTTTT. The complete variable domain, with remaining parts taken from reference TRBV29-1 and TRBJ1-4, reads SAVISQKPSRDICQRGTSLTIQCQVDSQVTMMFWYRQQPGQSLTLIATANQGSEATYESGFVIDKFPISRPNLTFSTLTVSNMSPEDSSIYLCSVEVRKGTNEKLFFGSGTQLSVL.

This clonotype was seen a few times. This sequence joins TRBV4-1 and TRBJ2-3; D is possibly TRBD1 (6 bases). Germline lookup yields CDR1 MGHRA and CDR2 YSYEKL. The CDR3 covers 16 residues. V lost 1 base to trimming and J lost 1 base, with 12 bases between them. The CDR3 nucleotides read TGCGCCAGCAGCCAAGCGTACAACAGGGGCACAGATACGCAGTATTTT. Amino acids: CASSQAYNRGTDTQYF.

As for this clonotype: A much larger clone sits a single nucleotide away, making a read error possible. The J gene is TRBJ1-1, the V gene TRBV11-1, with a possible D match to TRBD1 (5 bases). Germline assignment: CDR1 SGHAT and CDR2 FQDESV (reference sequence). This CDR3 region has 17 residues. The chain's CDR3 is CASSFTPGTLGTTESFF. CDR3 DNA sequence: TGTGCCAGCAGCTTTACCCCCGGGACCCTAGGGACTACTGAATCTTTCTTT. The variable domain in full, completed from reference TRBV11-1 and TRBJ1-1, reads EAEVAQSPRYKITEKSQAVAFWCDPISGHATLYWYRQILGQGPELLVQFQDESVVDDSQLPKDRFSAERLKGVDSTLKIQPAELGDSAMYLCASSFTPGTLGTTESFFGQGTRLTVV.

V gene TRBV29-1 combines with J gene TRBJ2-7; 9 bases match TRBD2. The CDR3 contains 12 residues. Germline trimming cut 3 bases from V and 6 bases from J; bases unmatched to any gene: 3. CDR1 SQVTM and CDR2 ANQGSEA come from the germline V gene. The CDR3 spells CSVEVSGSEQYF. CDR3 bases: TGCAGCGTTGAGGTTAGCGGGAGCGAGCAGTACTTC.

This chain links TRBV29-1 with TRBJ2-7; D possibly corresponds to TRBD2 (5 bases). This CDR3 is 19 amino acids long. Germline V gives CDR1 SQVTM, CDR2 ANQGSEA. V was pared by 0 bases and J by 1 base, with 25 bases between. CDR3 nucleotides: TGCAGCGTTGAAGATAGAGGGAGTGAGGCTAGTCGAAATTCCTACGAGCAGTACTTC. It specifies CSVEDRGSEASRNSYEQYF.

With regard to this clonotype: It is likely a read error, because the conserved phenylalanine at the end of the CDR3 is missing. The V gene is TRBV6-5, the J gene TRBJ2-3; maybe TRBD2 (6 bases). The CDR3 sequence is 13 residues long. CDR1 and CDR2 from the germline V gene are MNHEY and SVGAGI. The CDR3 loop is CAISYSGEDTQYL. The DNA for the CDR3 is TGTGCCATCAGTTACTCGGGGGAAGATACGCAGTATTTG.

Concerning this clonotype itself: The junction differs from germline at one of its ends, possibly a read error. The gene calls are TRBV5-4 and TRBJ2-1, with D perhaps TRBD2 (6 bases). This CDR3 spans 15 amino acids. Germline CDR1 reads SGHNT; CDR2 reads YYREEE (reference sequence). CDR3 sequence: CTSSLAGRSYNEQFF. DNA of the CDR3: TGTACCAGCAGCTTGGCGGGACGCTCCTACAATGAGCAGTTCTTC.

This clonotype showed up many times. The rearrangement links TRBV6-6 to TRBJ2-2; no reliable D call. CDR1 and CDR2 (germline): MNHNY, SVGAGI (reference sequence). V was cut by 0 bases and J by 6 bases, with 2 bases left in between. The CDR3 sequence is 12 residues long. DNA of the CDR3: TGTGCCAGCAGTTACTCCCCCGGGGAGCTGTTTTTT. Protein: CASSYSPGELFF.

There are a few counts of this clonotype. The chain carries TRBV5-4 and TRBJ2-3, with a weak D call TRBD1 (6 bases). CDR3 size: 13 residues. Germline V CDR1 and CDR2: SGHNT, YYREEE (reference sequence). Trimming took off 4 bases at V and 9 bases at J, with 15 bases between the two ends. The CDR3 reads CASSPGVQGTQYF. The CDR3 region has the DNA TGTGCCAGCAGCCCCGGTGTCCAGGGGACGCAGTATTTT.

The count of this clonotype is one. The junction does not match germline at one end; this may be a read error. The V gene is TRBV6-5, the J gene TRBJ2-7, with D possibly matching TRBD2 (5 bases). Per germline, CDR1 MNHEY and CDR2 SVGAGI. The CDR3 extends over 12 amino acids. The CDR3 region is CAISYPGSEQYF. The CDR3 coding sequence is TGTGCCATCAGTTACCCGGGGTCCGAGCAGTACTTC.

The chain carries TRBV5-4 and TRBJ2-5, with 11 bases that match TRBD2. Trimming at V came to 5 bases and at J to 0 bases, leaving 6 bases not matched to a gene. The germline gives CDR1 SGHNT, CDR2 YYREEE (reference sequence). The length of the CDR3 is 16 residues. The CDR3 reads CASSLLAGGYQETQYF. DNA for the CDR3: TGTGCCAGCAGTTTGTTAGCGGGAGGGTACCAAGAGACCCAGTACTTC.

To note about this clonotype: The junction departs from germline at one end; a sequencing error may be responsible. CDR3 protein: CAISPGLAGQKTQYF. For the CDR3, the DNA is TGTGCCATCAGCCCCGGACTAGCGGGGCAAAAGACCCAGTACTTC. The chain recombines TRBV11-2 with TRBJ2-5, with 12 bases lining up with TRBD2. This CDR3 spans 15 amino acids. Germline CDR1 SGHAT, CDR2 FQNNGV.

Remarks on this clonotype: At one boundary the junction diverges from the germline segment, which might be a read error. V is TRBV29-1 and J is TRBJ2-6, with D uncertain. The CDR3 consists of 14 residues. Germline CDR1 SQVTM, CDR2 ANQGSEA. The CDR3 sequence: CSIESGSGVNVLTF. In nucleotides, the CDR3 is TGCAGCATTGAAAGTGGCTCTGGGGTCAACGTCCTGACTTTC.